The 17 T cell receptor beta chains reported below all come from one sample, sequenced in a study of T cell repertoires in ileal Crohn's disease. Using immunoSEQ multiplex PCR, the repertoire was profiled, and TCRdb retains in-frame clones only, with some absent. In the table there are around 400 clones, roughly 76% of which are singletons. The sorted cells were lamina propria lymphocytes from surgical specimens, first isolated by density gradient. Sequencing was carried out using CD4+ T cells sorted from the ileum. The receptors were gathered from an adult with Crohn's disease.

CDR3 region: CAWRTRDLSGGNQPQHF. In DNA form, the CDR3 reads TGTGCCTGGAGGACCCGAGATCTTAGCGGGGGCAATCAGCCCCAGCATTTT. The chain joins TRBV30 to TRBJ1-5; D not resolved. The CDR3 sequence is 17 residues long. The V gene's germline CDR1 is GTSNPN and CDR2 SVGIG (reference sequence). Trimming stripped 3 bases from V and 2 bases from J, with 20 bases between.

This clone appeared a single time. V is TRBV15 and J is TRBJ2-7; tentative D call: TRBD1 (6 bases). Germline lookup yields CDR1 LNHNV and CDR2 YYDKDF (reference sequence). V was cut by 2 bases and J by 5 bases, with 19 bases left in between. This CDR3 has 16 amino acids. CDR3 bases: TGTGCCACCAGCAGAACCAAAAGACAGGTTACGGACGAGCAGTACTTC. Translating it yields CATSRTKRQVTDEQYF.

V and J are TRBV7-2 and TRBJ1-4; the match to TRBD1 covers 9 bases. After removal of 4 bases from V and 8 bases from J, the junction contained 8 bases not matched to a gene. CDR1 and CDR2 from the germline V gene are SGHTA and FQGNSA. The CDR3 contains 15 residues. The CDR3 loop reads CASSYQPGQGEKLFF. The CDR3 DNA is TGTGCCAGCAGCTATCAACCGGGACAGGGCGAAAAACTGTTTTTT.

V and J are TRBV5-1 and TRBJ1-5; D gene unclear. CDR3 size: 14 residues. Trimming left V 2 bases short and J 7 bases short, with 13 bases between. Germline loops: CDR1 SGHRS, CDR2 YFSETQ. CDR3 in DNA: TGCGCCAGCAGCTTTGACGGGGATAAACAGCCCCAGCATTTT. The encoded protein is CASSFDGDKQPQHF.

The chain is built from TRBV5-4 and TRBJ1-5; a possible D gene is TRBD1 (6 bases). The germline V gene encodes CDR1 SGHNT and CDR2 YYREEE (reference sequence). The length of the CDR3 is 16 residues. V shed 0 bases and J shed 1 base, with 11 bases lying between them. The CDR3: CASSLGGGDSNQPQHF. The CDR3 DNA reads TGTGCCAGCAGCTTGGGAGGGGGGGACAGCAATCAGCCCCAGCATTTT.

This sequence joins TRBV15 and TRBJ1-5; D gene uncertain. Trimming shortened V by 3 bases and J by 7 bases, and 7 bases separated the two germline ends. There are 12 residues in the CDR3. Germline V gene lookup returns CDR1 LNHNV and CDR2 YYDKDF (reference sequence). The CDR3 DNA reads TGTGCCACCAGCAGCCTAGAGCAGCCCCAGCATTTT. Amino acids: CATSSLEQPQHF.

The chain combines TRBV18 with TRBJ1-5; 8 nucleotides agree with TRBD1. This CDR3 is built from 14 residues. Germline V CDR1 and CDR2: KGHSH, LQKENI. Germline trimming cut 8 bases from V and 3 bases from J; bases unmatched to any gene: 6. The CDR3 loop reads CASSGTGPNQPQHF. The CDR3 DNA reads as TGTGCCAGCAGCGGGACAGGCCCCAATCAGCCCCAGCATTTT.

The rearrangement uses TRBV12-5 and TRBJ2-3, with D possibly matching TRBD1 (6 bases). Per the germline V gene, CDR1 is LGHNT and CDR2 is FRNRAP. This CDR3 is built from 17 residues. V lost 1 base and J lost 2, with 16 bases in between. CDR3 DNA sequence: TGTGCTAGTGGTTTGGCCACAGGGCTCACTTACACAGATACGCAGTATTTT. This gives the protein CASGLATGLTYTDTQYF.

The CDR3 spells CATSRDSTGTAGYTF. The CDR3 DNA sequence: TGTGCCACCAGCAGAGATAGTACGGGAACCGCGGGCTACACCTTC. The rearrangement links TRBV15 to TRBJ1-2; D is ambiguous. Trimming pared 0 bases from V and 8 bases from J, leaving 16 bases between. The CDR3 is 15 amino acids. Germline V lookup: CDR1 LNHNV, CDR2 YYDKDF (reference sequence).

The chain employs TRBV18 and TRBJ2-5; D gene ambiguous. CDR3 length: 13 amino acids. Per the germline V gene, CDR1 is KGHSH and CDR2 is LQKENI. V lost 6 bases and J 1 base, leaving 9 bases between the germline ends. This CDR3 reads CASSKELQETQYF. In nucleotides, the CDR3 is TGTGCCAGCTCGAAAGAGCTCCAAGAGACCCAGTACTTC.

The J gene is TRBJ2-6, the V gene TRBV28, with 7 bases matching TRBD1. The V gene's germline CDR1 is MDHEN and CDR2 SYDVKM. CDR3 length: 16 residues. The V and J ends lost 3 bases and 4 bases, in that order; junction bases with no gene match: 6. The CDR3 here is CASSFTGDGGANVLTF. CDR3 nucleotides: TGTGCCAGCAGTTTCACAGGGGACGGCGGGGCCAACGTCCTGACTTTC.

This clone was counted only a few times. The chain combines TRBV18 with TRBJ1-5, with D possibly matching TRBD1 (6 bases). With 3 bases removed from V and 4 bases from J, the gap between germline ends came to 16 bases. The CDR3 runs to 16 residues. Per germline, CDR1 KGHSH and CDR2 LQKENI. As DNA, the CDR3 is TGTGCCAGCTCACCTAGCGGGACACCGGGGAATCAGCCCCAGCATTTT. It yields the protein CASSPSGTPGNQPQHF. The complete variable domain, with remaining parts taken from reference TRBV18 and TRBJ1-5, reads NAGVMQNPRHLVRRRGQEARLRCSPMKGHSHVYWYRQLPEEGLKFMVYLQKENIIDESGMPKERFSAEFPKEGPSILRIQQVVRGDSAAYFCASSPSGTPGNQPQHFGDGTRLSIL.

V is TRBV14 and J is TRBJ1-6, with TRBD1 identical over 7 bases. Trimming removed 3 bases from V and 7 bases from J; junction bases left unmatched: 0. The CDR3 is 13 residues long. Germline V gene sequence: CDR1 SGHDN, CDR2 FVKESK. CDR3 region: CASSQTGNSPLHF. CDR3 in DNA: TGTGCCAGCAGCCAGACAGGGAATTCACCCCTCCACTTT.

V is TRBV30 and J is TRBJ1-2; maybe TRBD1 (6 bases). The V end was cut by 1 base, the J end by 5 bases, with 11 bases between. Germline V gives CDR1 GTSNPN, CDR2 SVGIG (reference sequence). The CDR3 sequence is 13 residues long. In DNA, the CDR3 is TGTGCCTGGAGTGGGGTAGGGGGATATGGCTACACCTTC. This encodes CAWSGVGGYGYTF.

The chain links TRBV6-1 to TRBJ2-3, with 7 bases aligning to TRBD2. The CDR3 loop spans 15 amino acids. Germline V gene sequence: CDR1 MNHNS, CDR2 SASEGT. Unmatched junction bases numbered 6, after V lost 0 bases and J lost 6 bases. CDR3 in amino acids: CASSEAGGSYDTQYF. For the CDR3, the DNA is TGTGCCAGCAGTGAAGCGGGGGGGTCCTACGATACGCAGTATTTT.

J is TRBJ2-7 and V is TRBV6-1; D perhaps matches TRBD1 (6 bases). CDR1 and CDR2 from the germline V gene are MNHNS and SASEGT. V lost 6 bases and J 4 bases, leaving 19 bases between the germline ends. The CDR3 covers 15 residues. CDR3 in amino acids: CASSPYQQGPYEQYV. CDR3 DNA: TGTGCCAGCAGCCCTTACCAACAGGGCCCATACGAGCAGTACGTC.

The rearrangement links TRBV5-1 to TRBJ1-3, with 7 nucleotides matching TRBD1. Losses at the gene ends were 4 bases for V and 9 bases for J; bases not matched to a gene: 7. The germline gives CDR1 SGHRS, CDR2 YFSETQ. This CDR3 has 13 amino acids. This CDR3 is CASSRTGETTIYF. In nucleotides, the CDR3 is TGCGCCAGCAGCCGCACAGGGGAGACCACCATATATTTT. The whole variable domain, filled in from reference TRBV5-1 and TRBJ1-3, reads KAGVTQTPRYLIKTRGQQVTLSCSPISGHRSVSWYQQTPGQGLQFLFEYFSETQRNKGNFPGRFSGRQFSNSRSEMNVSTLELGDSALYLCASSRTGETTIYFGEGSWLTVV.